Following are 25 T cell receptor beta chains from one sample sequenced in a study of shared T cell receptors in the human thymus. Clones were read by immunoSEQ multiplex PCR, and TCRdb kept only the in-frame ones, dropping some. The data show about 710,000 clones, about 90% seen once. The sample was also reused in another study, on human thymus T cells.

The sample comprised thymocytes. The receptor set was obtained from a boy under two years old with a congenital heart defect.

This clone has just one count. The chain links TRBV4-3 to TRBJ2-1, with 8 bases identical to TRBD2. Trimming removed 2 bases from V and 5 bases from J; junction bases left unmatched: 11. CDR3 length: 17 amino acids. Germline assignment: CDR1 LGHNA and CDR2 YSLEER. This CDR3 reads CASSQYGLAPRNNEQFF. As DNA, the CDR3 is TGCGCCAGCAGCCAATATGGACTAGCCCCTCGGAACAATGAGCAGTTCTTC.

This clone was counted once. The chain joins TRBV5-5 to TRBJ1-2; tentatively, D is TRBD1 (5 bases). From germline, CDR1 is SGHKS and CDR2 YYEKEE (reference sequence). V lost 4 bases to trimming and J lost 3 bases, with 13 bases between them. The CDR3 has 14 amino acids. The CDR3 protein is CASSRDWVDYGYTF. The DNA for the CDR3 is TGTGCCAGCAGCCGGGACTGGGTTGACTATGGCTACACCTTC.

The rearrangement joins TRBV5-1 to TRBJ1-1, with a weak D call TRBD1 (6 bases). Germline lookup yields CDR1 SGHRS and CDR2 YFSETQ. The CDR3 spans 15 residues. Trimming removed 0 bases at V and 5 bases at J, with 14 bases between. The CDR3 loop is CASSLEPGVRTEAFF. CDR3 sequence (DNA): TGCGCCAGCAGCTTGGAGCCAGGGGTCCGAACTGAAGCTTTCTTT. Based on the CDR3 plus reference TRBV5-1 and TRBJ1-1, the full variable domain is KAGVTQTPRYLIKTRGQQVTLSCSPISGHRSVSWYQQTPGQGLQFLFEYFSETQRNKGNFPGRFSGRQFSNSRSEMNVSTLELGDSALYLCASSLEPGVRTEAFFGQGTRLTVV.

This clone was counted only a few times. The J gene is TRBJ2-5, the V gene TRBV25-1; 7 nucleotides align to TRBD1. The trim removed 4 bases at V and 3 bases at J, leaving 14 bases unmatched. Germline loops: CDR1 MGHDK, CDR2 SYGVNS. This CDR3 region has 17 residues. The CDR3 spells CASSVVTGFDSKETQYF. The CDR3 DNA sequence: TGTGCCAGCAGTGTAGTGACAGGGTTTGATAGCAAAGAGACCCAGTACTTC.

This chain links TRBV5-6 with TRBJ2-1, with D possibly TRBD2 on 5 matching bases. This CDR3 comprises 16 residues. Germline V gene data show CDR1 as SGHDT and CDR2 as YYEEEE. V was trimmed by 1 base and J by 3 bases, leaving 14 bases between them. CDR3 in DNA: TGTGCCAGCAGCTTGCGGCTAGCCTTCTTCTACAATGAGCAGTTCTTC. Protein product: CASSLRLAFFYNEQFF.

The CDR3 nucleotides read TGTGCCAGCAGTTGCCTACCGAGGGACAGCAACACTGAAGCTTTCTTT. It yields the protein CASSCLPRDSNTEAFF. The chain recombines TRBV28 with TRBJ1-1; 7 bases map to TRBD1. This CDR3 comprises 16 residues. Germline loops: CDR1 MDHEN, CDR2 SYDVKM. V lost 4 bases to trimming and J lost 2 bases; unmatched junction nucleotides: 10.

This chain joins TRBV11-2 and TRBJ2-7; D remains unclear. CDR3 length: 14 residues. Trimming pared 0 bases from V and 3 bases from J, leaving 9 bases between. The germline gives CDR1 SGHAT, CDR2 FQNNGV. Here the CDR3 reads CASSLDATYYEQYF. DNA for the CDR3: TGTGCCAGCAGCTTAGATGCGACATACTACGAGCAGTACTTC. The full variable domain, its missing parts supplied by reference TRBV11-2 and TRBJ2-7, is EAGVAQSPRYKIIEKRQSVAFWCNPISGHATLYWYQQILGQGPKLLIQFQNNGVVDDSQLPKDRFSAERLKGVDSTLKIQPAKLEDSAVYLCASSLDATYYEQYFGPGTRLTVT.

This clone was seen only once. The genes are TRBV10-1 and TRBJ2-7; 11 nucleotides agree with TRBD1. In germline, CDR1 is WNHNN, CDR2 SYGVQD (reference sequence). The CDR3 covers 20 residues. Trimming removed 6 bases from V and 6 bases from J; junction bases left unmatched: 25. CDR3 residues: CASSRGQGAYEGLLFCEQYF. CDR3 nucleotide sequence: TGCGCCAGCAGCCGAGGACAGGGGGCTTATGAAGGTTTGTTGTTCTGCGAGCAGTACTTC.

The J gene is TRBJ1-5, the V gene TRBV6-6, with no clear D. V was trimmed by 2 bases and J by 2 bases, leaving 13 bases between them. The CDR3 has 16 residues. The germline gives CDR1 MNHNY, CDR2 SVGAGI (reference sequence). In DNA, the CDR3 is TGTGCCAGCAGTTACGGTAGAGGGTCGGGCAATCAGCCCCAGCATTTT. This codes for CASSYGRGSGNQPQHF.

The chain uses TRBV28 and TRBJ2-2; D unresolved. V lost 7 bases to trimming and J lost 5 bases, with 17 bases between them. This CDR3 spans 15 amino acids. CDR1 MDHEN and CDR2 SYDVKM come from the germline V gene. CDR3 amino acids: CASMYDRQTTGELFF. CDR3 coding DNA: TGTGCCAGCATGTATGATCGCCAAACAACCGGGGAGCTGTTTTTT.

The chain uses TRBV10-3 and TRBJ2-5; D may be TRBD1 (6 bases). The germline V and J ends were trimmed by 3 bases and 5 bases, with 10 bases remaining between them. The CDR3 length is 13 residues. Germline lookup yields CDR1 ENHRY and CDR2 SYGVKD. The CDR3 region is CAISDPGDETQYF. In DNA, the CDR3 is TGTGCCATCAGTGACCCAGGGGACGAGACCCAGTACTTC.

The V call is TRBV30, the J call TRBJ1-3; TRBD1 is a possible D gene (6 bases). Trimming pared 4 bases from V and 2 bases from J, leaving 18 bases between. The germline V gene has CDR1 GTSNPN and CDR2 SVGIG (reference sequence). CDR3 size: 16 residues. The chain's CDR3 is CAWTKDRRSTGNTIYF. CDR3 DNA sequence: TGTGCCTGGACCAAAGACAGGAGGAGTACTGGAAACACCATATATTTT.

The CDR3: CATSSRSPDRAAKNIQYF. The CDR3, as DNA: TGTGCCACCAGCAGCCGGAGTCCCGACAGGGCGGCCAAAAACATTCAGTACTTC. This chain connects TRBV15 to TRBJ2-4; TRBD1 agrees at 7 bases. CDR3 length equals 18 residues. Germline V gene sequence: CDR1 LNHNV, CDR2 YYDKDF (reference sequence). J was trimmed by 1 base and V by 3 bases; bases with no gene match: 12.

This clone has more than one count but fewer than ten. The chain couples TRBV4-3 to TRBJ1-1, with unresolved D. V gave up 1 base and J gave up 1 base, with 13 bases separating them. Germline CDR1 is LGHNA and CDR2 is YSLEER. The CDR3 totals 16 residues. CDR3 in amino acids: CASSQGLRQTNTEAFF. Written as DNA, the CDR3 is TGCGCCAGCAGCCAAGGATTGAGGCAAACGAACACTGAAGCTTTCTTT.

This chain's CDR3 is CASTSLRGLANEKLFF. CDR3 sequence (DNA): TGTGCCAGCACCTCCCTCAGGGGGCTTGCTAATGAAAAACTGTTTTTT. The genes are TRBV6-6 and TRBJ1-4; 8 bases line up with TRBD1. The CDR3 extends over 16 amino acids. Unmatched junction bases numbered 10, after V lost 7 bases and J lost 3 bases. CDR1 is MNHNY, CDR2 SVGAGI, per germline (reference sequence).

In this sample, this clone turned up a few times. The chain joins TRBV4-3 to TRBJ2-3; 9 bases match TRBD1. The germline V gene has CDR1 LGHNA and CDR2 YSLEER. This CDR3 has 19 residues. Losses at the gene ends were 0 bases for V and 3 bases for J; bases not matched to a gene: 13. The DNA for the CDR3 is TGCGCCAGCAGCCAAGATCTAACAGGGGGCTCAAGCCTAACAGATACGCAGTATTTT. This sequence encodes CASSQDLTGGSSLTDTQYF.

This clone was observed a single time. This chain uses TRBV27 with TRBJ2-3; D unresolved. The CDR3 has 12 amino acids. CDR1 is MNHEY, CDR2 SMNVEV, per germline (reference sequence). Trimming removed 2 bases at V and 3 bases at J, with 3 bases between. The CDR3 region has the DNA TGTGCCAGCAGTTTACTGACAGATACGCAGTATTTT. Its translation is CASSLLTDTQYF.

V gene TRBV27 combines with J gene TRBJ2-1; D unresolved. The germline gives CDR1 MNHEY, CDR2 SMNVEV (reference sequence). The CDR3 extends over 15 amino acids. The V and J ends lost 0 bases and 5 bases respectively, with 11 bases between them. The CDR3 spells CASSLSQARNNEQFF. The CDR3 DNA is TGTGCCAGCAGTTTATCCCAGGCTCGTAACAATGAGCAGTTCTTC.

The J gene is TRBJ2-2, the V gene TRBV4-1; a possible D gene is TRBD2 (5 bases). From germline, CDR1 is MGHRA and CDR2 YSYEKL. The CDR3 has 16 residues. Deletions cut 0 bases from V and 0 bases from J, with 8 bases between. CDR3 loop: CASSQEGLSNTGELFF. As DNA, the CDR3 is TGCGCCAGCAGCCAAGAAGGACTGTCGAACACCGGGGAGCTGTTTTTT.

The CDR3 DNA follows: TGCAGCGTCAAAAAGGGACAGGGCTTCTACGAGCAGTACTTC. Its protein product is CSVKKGQGFYEQYF. The V gene is TRBV29-1, the J gene TRBJ2-7; 9 bases map to TRBD1. Germline lookup yields CDR1 SQVTM and CDR2 ANQGSEA. Losses at the gene ends were 6 bases for V and 3 bases for J; bases not matched to a gene: 9. The CDR3 has 14 amino acids.

The chain joins TRBV9 to TRBJ2-7; D remains unclear. Germline V CDR1 and CDR2: SGDLS, YYNGEE. Deletions cut 7 bases from V and 6 bases from J, with 11 bases between. The CDR3 is 11 amino acids. CDR3 sequence reads: CASPPKAEQYF. CDR3 DNA: TGTGCCAGCCCACCTAAAGCCGAGCAGTACTTC.

The J gene is TRBJ1-3, the V gene TRBV14, with 7 positions matching TRBD1. Trimming removed 5 bases from V and 4 bases from J; junction bases left unmatched: 8. Per the germline V gene, CDR1 is SGHDN and CDR2 is FVKESK. CDR3 length: 15 amino acids. The CDR3 spells CASSTRQGSGNTIYF. The DNA for the CDR3 is TGTGCCAGCAGCACTCGACAGGGTTCAGGAAACACCATATATTTT.

CDR3 nucleotides: TGTGCCAGCAGTTACTCCCTACAGGGGCCGGACGGGGAGCTGTTTTTT. Encoded protein: CASSYSLQGPDGELFF. The chain is built from TRBV6-5 and TRBJ2-2; 7 nucleotides align to TRBD1. Germline-derived CDR1 and CDR2 are MNHEY and SVGAGI. V trimming: 0 bases; J trimming: 7 bases; junction bases outside the gene matches: 8. The CDR3 length is 16 residues.

The chain is built from TRBV28 and TRBJ2-2; the D gene is possibly TRBD2 (5 bases). Looked up from germline, CDR1 is MDHEN and CDR2 is SYDVKM. The V and J ends lost 5 bases and 6 bases respectively, with 13 bases between them. This CDR3 is 14 amino acids long. CDR3 nucleotide sequence: TGTGCCAGCAGTGCACTAGTTCCGGCCGGGGAGCTGTTTTTT. Residues: CASSALVPAGELFF.

J is TRBJ2-1 and V is TRBV5-1, with 14 bases that match TRBD2. The trim removed 3 bases at V and 8 bases at J, leaving 4 bases unmatched. The CDR3 loop spans 15 amino acids. CDR1 SGHRS and CDR2 YFSETQ come from the germline V gene. In DNA form, the CDR3 reads TGCGCCAGCAGCTGGGGACTAGCGGGAGTGTATGAGCAGTTCTTC. It yields the protein CASSWGLAGVYEQFF.